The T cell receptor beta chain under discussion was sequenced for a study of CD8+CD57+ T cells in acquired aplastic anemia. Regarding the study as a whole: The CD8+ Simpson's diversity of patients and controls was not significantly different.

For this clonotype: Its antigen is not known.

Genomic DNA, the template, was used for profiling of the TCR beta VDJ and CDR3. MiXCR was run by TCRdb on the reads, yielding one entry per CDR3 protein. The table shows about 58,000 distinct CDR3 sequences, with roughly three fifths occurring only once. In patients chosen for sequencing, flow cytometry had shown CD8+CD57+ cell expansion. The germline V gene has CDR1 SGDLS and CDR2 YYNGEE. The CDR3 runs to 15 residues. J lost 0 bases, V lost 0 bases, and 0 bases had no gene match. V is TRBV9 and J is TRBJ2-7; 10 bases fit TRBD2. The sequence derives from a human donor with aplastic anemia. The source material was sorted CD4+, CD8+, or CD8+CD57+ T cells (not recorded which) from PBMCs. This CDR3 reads CASSVASGGSYEQYF. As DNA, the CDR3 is TGTGCCAGCAGCGTAGCTAGCGGGGGCTCCTACGAGCAGTACTTC.